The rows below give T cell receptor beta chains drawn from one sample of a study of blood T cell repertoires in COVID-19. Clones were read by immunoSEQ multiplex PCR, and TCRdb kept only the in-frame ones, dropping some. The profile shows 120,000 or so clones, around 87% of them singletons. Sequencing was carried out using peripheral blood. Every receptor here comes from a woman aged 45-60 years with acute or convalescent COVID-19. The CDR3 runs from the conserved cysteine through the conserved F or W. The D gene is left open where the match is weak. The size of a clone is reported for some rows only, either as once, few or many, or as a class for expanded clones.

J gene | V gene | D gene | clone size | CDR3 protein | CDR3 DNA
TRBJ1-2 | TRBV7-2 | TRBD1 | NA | CASSLTGGVGYTF | TGTGCCAGCAGCTTAACAGGGGGCGTAGGCTACACCTTC
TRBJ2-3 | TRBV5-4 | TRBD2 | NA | CASSLSSGNAADTQYF | TGTGCCAGCAGCTTGAGTAGCGGGAACGCGGCAGATACGCAGTATTTT
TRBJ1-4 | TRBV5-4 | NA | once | CASSETGSRGEKLFF | TGTGCCAGCAGCGAAACCGGTTCTAGGGGCGAAAAACTGTTTTTT
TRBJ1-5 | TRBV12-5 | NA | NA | CASAQGNQPQHF | TGTGCTAGTGCCCAGGGCAATCAGCCCCAGCATTTT
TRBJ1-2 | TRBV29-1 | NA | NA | CSVERHGGDTF | TGCAGCGTCGAGCGGCACGGGGGTGACACCTTC
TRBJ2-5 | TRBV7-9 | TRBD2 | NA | CASSLTSGWYQETQYF | TGTGCCAGCAGCTTGACTAGCGGATGGTACCAAGAGACCCAGTACTTC
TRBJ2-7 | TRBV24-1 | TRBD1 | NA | CATSDPGGTGDEQYF | TGTGCCACCAGTGACCCCGGTGGGACAGGGGACGAGCAGTACTTC
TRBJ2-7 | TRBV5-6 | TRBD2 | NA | CASSAFTSGGYEQYF | TGTGCCAGCAGCGCATTCACTAGCGGGGGCTACGAGCAGTACTTC
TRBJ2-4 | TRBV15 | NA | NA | CATSSRGGAKNIQYF | TGTGCCACCAGCAGCCGAGGAGGGGCCAAAAACATTCAGTACTTC
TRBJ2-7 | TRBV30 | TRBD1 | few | CAWSDRVGYLIRDEQYF | TGTGCCTGGTCTGACAGGGTTGGCTACCTCATTAGAGACGAGCAGTACTTC
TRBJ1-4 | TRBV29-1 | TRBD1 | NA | CSVEDGPPGQGAVNEKLFF | TGCAGCGTTGAAGACGGACCTCCGGGACAGGGGGCCGTCAATGAAAAACTGTTTTTT
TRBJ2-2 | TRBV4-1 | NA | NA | CASSQRGGQGTGELFF | TGCGCCAGCAGCCAAAGGGGGGGCCAGGGCACCGGGGAGCTGTTTTTT
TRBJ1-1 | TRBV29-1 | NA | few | CSAPGTLNTEAFF | TGCAGCGCTCCCGGGACACTGAACACTGAAGCTTTCTTT
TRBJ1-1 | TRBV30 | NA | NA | CAWKISTRAFF | TGTGCCTGGAAGATCTCCACCAGAGCTTTCTTT